Below, one TCR beta chain is given with its context. Trimming took 5 bases from V and 7 from J; bases not matched to a gene: 5. CDR1 and CDR2 (germline): MNHEY, SVGAGI. This CDR3 has 15 residues. This sample was taken from a study of blood T cell repertoires in COVID-19. As for the study in general: Material from acute and convalescent COVID-19 was sourced from the United States, Italy and Spain.

Original processing notes: Amplification of reference gene primers was used by the study to estimate nucleated cell counts. Assay used: immunoSEQ multiplex PCR; TCRdb lists only in-frame clones, some missing. Clonal size and the V and J genes are those of that table, whereas D and trimming came from the DNA. The sample lists roughly 250,000 clones; 70% to 90% were seen once. V gene TRBV6-5 combines with J gene TRBJ2-1, with TRBD2 matching over 13 bases. Sequencing was done on a sample of peripheral blood. The receptor's source is a woman in her 30s with acute or convalescent COVID-19. DNA for the CDR3: TGTGCCAGCAGTCCGGGGACTAGCGGGATTAATGAGCAGTTCTTC. Translation gives CASSPGTSGINEQFF.